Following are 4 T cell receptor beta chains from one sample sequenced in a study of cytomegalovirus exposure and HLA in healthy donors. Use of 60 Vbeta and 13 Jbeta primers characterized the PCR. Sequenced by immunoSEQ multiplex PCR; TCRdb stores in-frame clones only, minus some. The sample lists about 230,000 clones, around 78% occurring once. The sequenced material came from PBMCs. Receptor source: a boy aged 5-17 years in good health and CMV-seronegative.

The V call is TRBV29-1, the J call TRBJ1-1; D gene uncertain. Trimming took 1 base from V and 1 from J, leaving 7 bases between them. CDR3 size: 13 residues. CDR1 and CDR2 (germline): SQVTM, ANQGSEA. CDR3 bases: TGCAGCGTTGAAGGTGGCCAGAACACTGAAGCTTTCTTT. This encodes CSVEGGQNTEAFF.

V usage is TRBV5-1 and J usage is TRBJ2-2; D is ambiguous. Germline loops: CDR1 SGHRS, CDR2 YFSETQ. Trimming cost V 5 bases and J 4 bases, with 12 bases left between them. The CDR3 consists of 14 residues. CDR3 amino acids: CASRPLEVTGELFF. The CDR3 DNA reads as TGCGCCAGCAGACCCCTTGAGGTCACCGGGGAGCTGTTTTTT.

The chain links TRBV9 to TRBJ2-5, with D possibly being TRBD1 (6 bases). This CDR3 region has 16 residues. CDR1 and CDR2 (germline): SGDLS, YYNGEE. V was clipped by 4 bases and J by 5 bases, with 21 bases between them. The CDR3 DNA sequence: TGTGCCAGCAGCCTCAGCTTAAGGGGGATAGGGGAGACCCAGTACTTC. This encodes CASSLSLRGIGETQYF. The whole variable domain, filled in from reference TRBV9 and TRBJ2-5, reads DSGVTQTPKHLITATGQRVTLRCSPRSGDLSVYWYQQSLDQGLQFLIQYYNGEERAKGNILERFSAQQFPDLHSELNLSSLELGDSALYFCASSLSLRGIGETQYFGPGTRLLVL.

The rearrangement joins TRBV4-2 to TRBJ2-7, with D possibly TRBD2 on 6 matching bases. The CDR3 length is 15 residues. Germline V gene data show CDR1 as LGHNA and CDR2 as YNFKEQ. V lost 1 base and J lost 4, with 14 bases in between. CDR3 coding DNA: TGTGCCAGCAGCCAAGGCTTTTGGGGGGTGTACGAGCAGTACTTC. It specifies CASSQGFWGVYEQYF.